These 20 T cell receptor beta chains came from one sample sequenced in a study of shared clonotypes between healthy human individuals. Method: immunoSEQ multiplex PCR; TCRdb's copy keeps in-frame clones and lacks some. The sample carries approximately 470,000 clones, about 84% recorded once. The sample consisted of PBMCs. The receptors derive from a woman between 40 and 50 years old in good health. Some clones in this sample may be carry-over from other donors' samples.

The J gene is TRBJ2-7, the V gene TRBV30; 9 bases line up with TRBD2. The germline V gene encodes CDR1 GTSNPN and CDR2 SVGIG (reference sequence). The CDR3 length is 15 residues. V lost 2 bases and J lost 6; bases outside the gene matches: 11. CDR3 sequence (DNA): TGTGCCTGGAGTTTTGCAGGCGGGAGGGCCCTCGAGCAGTACTTC. It specifies CAWSFAGGRALEQYF. Full variable domain (outside the CDR3, taken from reference TRBV30 and TRBJ2-7): SQTIHQWPATLVQPVGSPLSLECTVEGTSNPNLYWYRQAAGRGLQLLFYSVGIGQISSEVPQNLSASRPQDRQFILSSKKLLLSDSGFYLCAWSFAGGRALEQYFGPGTRLTVT.

The chain has TRBV11-2 and TRBJ2-3, with D possibly called TRBD1 or TRBD2 (6 bases each). CDR3 length: 16 residues. CDR1 is SGHAT and CDR2 is FQNNGV in the germline V gene. The V and J ends lost 6 bases and 4 bases respectively, with 20 bases between them. CDR3 DNA sequence: TGTGCCAGCAGAGGAGGTAGGGGGGCTAGGGCAGATACGCAGTATTTT. This codes for CASRGGRGARADTQYF.

This chain uses TRBV9 with TRBJ1-1; D is undetermined. Germline-derived CDR1 and CDR2 are SGDLS and YYNGEE. There are 13 residues in the CDR3. Trimming removed 3 bases at V and 3 bases at J, with 9 bases between. CDR3 residues: CASSAGPDTEAFF. The DNA for the CDR3 is TGTGCCAGCAGCGCCGGCCCCGACACTGAAGCTTTCTTT. The full variable domain, in which reference TRBV9 and TRBJ1-1 provide the parts outside the CDR3, is DSGVTQTPKHLITATGQRVTLRCSPRSGDLSVYWYQQSLDQGLQFLIQYYNGEERAKGNILERFSAQQFPDLHSELNLSSLELGDSALYFCASSAGPDTEAFFGQGTRLTVV.

Concerning this clone: This likely traces to a read error, being one base from a far larger clone. Other DNA sequences in the sample encode the same CDR3. The chain couples TRBV11-2 to TRBJ2-7, with 9 bases identical to TRBD1. CDR1 and CDR2 (germline): SGHAT, FQNNGV. This CDR3 is built from 16 residues. CDR3 in amino acids: CASSLRPGQGPYEQYF. The CDR3 DNA sequence: TGTGCCAGTAGCTTAAGGCCGGGACAGGGACCCTACGAGCAGTACTTC.

This clone was seen just once. With only one base between it and a far larger clone, this is likely a read error. The rearrangement uses TRBV15 and TRBJ2-7; the D gene could be TRBD1 or TRBD2 (5 bases each). There are 15 residues in the CDR3. Looked up from germline, CDR1 is LNHNV and CDR2 is YYDKDF (reference sequence). Here the CDR3 DNA reads TGTGCCACCAGTAAGAGATGGGGGTCGCGCTACGGGCAGTACTTC. This encodes CATSKRWGSRYGQYF.

Concerning this clone: With only one base between it and a far larger clone, this is likely a read error. The chain joins TRBV30 to TRBJ2-1; 7 nucleotides agree with TRBD1. Germline-derived CDR1 and CDR2 are GTSNPN and SVGIG (reference sequence). This CDR3 region has 13 residues. The CDR3 region has the DNA TGTGCCTTGAGTGGGGACAGCTACAATGAGCAGTTCTTC. Residues: CALSGDSYNEQFF.

This clone has a handful of counts. This chain connects TRBV11-2 to TRBJ1-2; D unresolved. Germline CDR1 SGHAT, CDR2 FQNNGV. The length of the CDR3 is 14 residues. V lost 5 bases, J lost 4 bases, and 14 bases lay in between. CDR3 loop: CASSATESAYGYTF. The CDR3 bases are TGTGCCAGCAGCGCGACCGAGTCTGCCTATGGCTACACCTTC.

The chain couples TRBV6-1 to TRBJ1-2; no firm D call. Germline V gene data show CDR1 as MNHNS and CDR2 as SASEGT. Trimming pared 7 bases from V and 3 bases from J, leaving 18 bases between. The CDR3 runs to 15 residues. CDR3 in DNA: TGTGCCAGCATTGAGGCCACCGGGTGGGACTATGGCTACACCTTC. Protein: CASIEATGWDYGYTF.

The CDR3 nucleotides are TGTGCCAGCAGCTCCGGACAGATTCGGACTGAAGCTTTCTTT. Translation gives CASSSGQIRTEAFF. J is TRBJ1-1 and V is TRBV7-9; D possibly corresponds to TRBD1 (6 bases). CDR3 size: 14 residues. Germline V lookup: CDR1 SEHNR, CDR2 FQNEAQ (reference sequence). Trimming removed 4 bases from V and 5 bases from J, with 14 bases in between.

This chain links TRBV28 with TRBJ2-5; TRBD1 aligns across 8 bases. The V segment lost 6 bases and the J segment 5 bases; nucleotides outside the gene matches: 11. Germline V lookup: CDR1 MDHEN, CDR2 SYDVKM. The CDR3 is 15 residues long. CDR3 sequence reads: CASSRQGLMIETQYF. The CDR3 nucleotides are TGTGCCAGCAGCAGACAGGGGTTAATGATTGAGACCCAGTACTTC.

For this clone: This likely stems from a read error, as it lies one base from a far larger clone. The chain is built from TRBV4-3 and TRBJ2-6; unclear D gene. The CDR3 is made up of 16 amino acids. Germline V lookup: CDR1 LGHNA, CDR2 YSLEER. The CDR3 region has the DNA TGCGCCAGCAGCCAAGAAATGAGCTCTGAGGCCAACGTCCTGACTTTC. Translation: CASSQEMSSEANVLTF.

This clone was observed a single time. The genes are TRBV28 and TRBJ2-5, with a weak D call TRBD2 (5 bases). The CDR3 runs 14 residues. Germline V lookup: CDR1 MDHEN, CDR2 SYDVKM. V dropped 4 bases and J dropped 2 bases, with 11 bases sitting between them. The CDR3 region has the DNA TGTGCCAGCAGTTCTTCCGGGGTACAAGAGACCCAGTACTTC. It encodes CASSSSGVQETQYF. Looking up the rest from reference TRBV28 and TRBJ2-5 gives the full variable domain: DVKVTQSSRYLVKRTGEKVFLECVQDMDHENMFWYRQDPGLGLRLIYFSYDVKMKEKGDIPEGYSVSREKKERFSLILESASTNQTSMYLCASSSSGVQETQYFGPGTRLLVL.

The J gene is TRBJ2-5, the V gene TRBV11-2; TRBD2 agrees at 7 bases. CDR1 SGHAT and CDR2 FQNNGV come from the germline V gene. Trimming at V came to 5 bases and at J to 5 bases, leaving 5 bases not matched to a gene. This CDR3 has 13 amino acids. The CDR3, as DNA: TGTGCCAGCAGCCTGGGGGGGAGGGAGACCCAGTACTTC. This encodes CASSLGGRETQYF. The entire variable domain, with the rest obtained from reference TRBV11-2 and TRBJ2-5, is as follows: EAGVAQSPRYKIIEKRQSVAFWCNPISGHATLYWYQQILGQGPKLLIQFQNNGVVDDSQLPKDRFSAERLKGVDSTLKIQPAKLEDSAVYLCASSLGGRETQYFGPGTRLLVL.

The rearrangement links TRBV11-3 to TRBJ2-3, with TRBD2 matching 14 bases. This CDR3 region has 15 residues. The J segment lost 7 bases and the V segment lost 8 bases, leaving 8 bases of the junction unmatched. CDR1 and CDR2 from the germline V gene are SGHNT and YENEEA. Written as DNA, the CDR3 is TGTGCCAGCTCAAGGGGGACTAGCGGGAGTAATACGCAGTATTTT. Protein product: CASSRGTSGSNTQYF.

The chain uses TRBV28 and TRBJ1-1, with 8 bases identical to TRBD1. Germline V gene data show CDR1 as MDHEN and CDR2 as SYDVKM. The CDR3 is 15 amino acids. Trimming removed 2 bases from V and 0 bases from J; junction bases left unmatched: 2. DNA for the CDR3: TGTGCCAGCAGTTTAGGGACAGGCATGAACACTGAAGCTTTCTTT. Amino acids: CASSLGTGMNTEAFF.

V is TRBV20-1 and J is TRBJ2-1; D is unclear. The CDR3 has 11 amino acids. Trimming took off 3 bases at V and 9 bases at J, with 9 bases between the two ends. Germline V gene lookup returns CDR1 DFQATT and CDR2 SNEGSKA (reference sequence). The CDR3 loop is CSASQPGEQFF. CDR3 coding DNA: TGCAGTGCTAGTCAGCCGGGTGAGCAGTTCTTC.

The gene calls are TRBV2 and TRBJ2-1, with 14 bases matching TRBD2. Germline CDR1 and CDR2: SNHLY and FYNNEI. Trimming cost V 8 bases and J 7 bases; bases outside gene matches: 10. The CDR3 consists of 16 residues. Here the CDR3 reads CASRAGTSGSGNEQFF. The CDR3 bases are TGTGCCAGCCGTGCCGGGACTAGCGGGAGTGGGAATGAGCAGTTCTTC.

This chain joins TRBV7-9 and TRBJ1-5; D ambiguous. The CDR3 runs 13 residues. The ends were cut back, 2 bases at V and 5 bases at J, with 7 bases in the middle. Germline values: CDR1 SEHNR, CDR2 FQNEAQ (reference sequence). CDR3 nucleotide sequence: TGTGCCAGCAGCTTAAACTCGCATCAGCCCCAGCATTTT. Protein sequence: CASSLNSHQPQHF.

A remark on this clone: This sequence is one base from a far larger clone and is likely a read error. This chain's CDR3 is CSVVRQGADTQYF. The CDR3, as DNA: TGCAGCGTTGTGCGGCAGGGGGCAGATACGCAGTATTTT. The J gene is TRBJ2-3, the V gene TRBV29-1, with 7 nucleotides matching TRBD1. Germline trimming cut 4 bases from V and 4 bases from J; bases unmatched to any gene: 5. Germline loops: CDR1 SQVTM, CDR2 ANQGSEA. This CDR3 region has 13 residues.

The chain is built from TRBV4-1 and TRBJ2-3, with 8 bases fitting TRBD2. V was clipped by 5 bases and J by 3 bases; unmatched bases: 19. The CDR3 runs to 19 residues. Looked up from germline, CDR1 is MGHRA and CDR2 is YSYEKL. The CDR3 protein is CASSNLGLAGKRTTDTQYF. The CDR3 DNA sequence: TGCGCCAGCAGCAATCTAGGACTAGCCGGGAAGCGCACTACAGATACGCAGTATTTT.